This note documents a single TCR beta chain sequence. Its target is not known. The data were taken from a study of siplizumab effects on memory and regulatory T cells. Notes on the study in general: Proliferating siplizumab-cultured Tregs lacked confirmed suppressive function. Naive T cells looked more diverse than memory cells and looked like major alloresponse contributors.

Assays captured approximately 10^5 TCR templates per sample. TCRdb keeps only in-frame clones here, not all; method: immunoSEQ multiplex PCR. Here the sample spans just under 85,000 clones, about 87% being singletons. This CDR3 has 17 residues. Germline V gives CDR1 KGHSH, CDR2 LQKENI. J gave up 3 bases and V 1 base, and 9 bases lay outside the gene matches. The chain carries TRBV18 and TRBJ1-2; TRBD1 matches 9 bases. Material for sequencing was Tregs sorted from blood. This receptor was taken from a human donor in good health. The CDR3 DNA reads as TGTGCCAGCTCACCACTCTCTGGGACAGGGACTGACTATGGCTACACCTTC. Its protein is CASSPLSGTGTDYGYTF.